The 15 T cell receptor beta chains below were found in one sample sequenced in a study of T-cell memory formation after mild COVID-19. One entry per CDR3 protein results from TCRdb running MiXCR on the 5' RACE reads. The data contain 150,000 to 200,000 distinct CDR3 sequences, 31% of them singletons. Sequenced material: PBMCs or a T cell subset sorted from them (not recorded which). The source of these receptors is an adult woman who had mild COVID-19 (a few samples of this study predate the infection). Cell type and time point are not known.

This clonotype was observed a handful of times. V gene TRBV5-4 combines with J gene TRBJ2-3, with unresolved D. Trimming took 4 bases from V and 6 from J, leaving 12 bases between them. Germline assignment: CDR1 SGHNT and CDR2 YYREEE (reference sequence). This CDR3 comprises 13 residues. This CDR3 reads CASSTYSADTQYF. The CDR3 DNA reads TGTGCCAGCAGCACATATTCTGCCGATACGCAGTATTTT.

DNA of the CDR3: TGCGCCAGCAGGAGCATGGGGGACTATGGCTACACCTTC. Its translation: CASRSMGDYGYTF. V and J are TRBV4-3 and TRBJ1-2, with a tentative D call TRBD1 (5 bases). V gave up 6 bases and J gave up 3 bases, with 11 bases separating them. Germline CDR1 LGHNA, CDR2 YSLEER. CDR3 length: 13 amino acids.

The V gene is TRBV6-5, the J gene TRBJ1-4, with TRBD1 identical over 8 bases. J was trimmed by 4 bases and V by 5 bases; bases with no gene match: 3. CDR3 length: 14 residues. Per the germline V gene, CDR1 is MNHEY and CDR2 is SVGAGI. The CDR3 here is CASSDRGVNEKLFF. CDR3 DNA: TGTGCCAGCAGTGACAGGGGAGTTAATGAAAAACTGTTTTTT.

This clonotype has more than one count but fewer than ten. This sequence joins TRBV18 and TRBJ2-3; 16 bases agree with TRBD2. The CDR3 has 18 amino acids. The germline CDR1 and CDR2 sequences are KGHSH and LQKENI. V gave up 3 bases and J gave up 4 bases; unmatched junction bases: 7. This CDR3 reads CASSPLPGTSGRADTQYF. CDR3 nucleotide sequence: TGTGCCAGCTCACCTCTCCCCGGGACTAGCGGGAGGGCAGATACGCAGTATTTT.

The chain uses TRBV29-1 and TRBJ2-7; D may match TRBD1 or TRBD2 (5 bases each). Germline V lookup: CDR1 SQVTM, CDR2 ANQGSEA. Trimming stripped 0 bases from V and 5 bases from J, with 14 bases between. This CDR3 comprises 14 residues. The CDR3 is CSVEDERGLNEQYF. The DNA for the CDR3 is TGCAGCGTTGAAGATGAGAGGGGCTTAAACGAGCAGTACTTC.

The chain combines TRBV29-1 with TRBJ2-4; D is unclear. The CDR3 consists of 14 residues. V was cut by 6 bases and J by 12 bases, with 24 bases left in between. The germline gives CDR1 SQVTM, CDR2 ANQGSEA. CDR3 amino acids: CSVASTLSAFGQYF. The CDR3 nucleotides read TGCAGCGTGGCGTCCACGCTGAGCGCGTTTGGTCAGTACTTC.

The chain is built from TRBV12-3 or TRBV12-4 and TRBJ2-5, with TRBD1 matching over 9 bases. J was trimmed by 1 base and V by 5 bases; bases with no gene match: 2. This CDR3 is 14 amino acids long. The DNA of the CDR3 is TGTGCCAGCAGTAGGGACAGGGCCCAAGAGACCCAGTACTTC. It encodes CASSRDRAQETQYF.

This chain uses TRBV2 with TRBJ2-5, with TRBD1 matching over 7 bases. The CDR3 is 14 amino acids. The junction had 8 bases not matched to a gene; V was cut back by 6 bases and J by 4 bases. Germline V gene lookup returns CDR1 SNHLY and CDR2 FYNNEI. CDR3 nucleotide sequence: TGTGCCAGCAGACCGACAGGGTGGGGAGAGACCCAGTACTTC. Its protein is CASRPTGWGETQYF.

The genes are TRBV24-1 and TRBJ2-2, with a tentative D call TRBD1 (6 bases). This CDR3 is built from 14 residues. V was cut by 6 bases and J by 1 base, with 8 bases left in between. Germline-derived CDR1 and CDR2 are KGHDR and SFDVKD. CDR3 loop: CATSRTENTGELFF. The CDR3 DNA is TGTGCCACCAGTAGGACAGAGAACACCGGGGAGCTGTTTTTT.

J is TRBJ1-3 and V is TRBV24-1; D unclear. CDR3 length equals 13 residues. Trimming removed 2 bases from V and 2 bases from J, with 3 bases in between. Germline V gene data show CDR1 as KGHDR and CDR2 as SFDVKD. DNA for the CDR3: TGTGCCACCAGTGATTCCCCTGGAAACACCATATATTTT. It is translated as CATSDSPGNTIYF.

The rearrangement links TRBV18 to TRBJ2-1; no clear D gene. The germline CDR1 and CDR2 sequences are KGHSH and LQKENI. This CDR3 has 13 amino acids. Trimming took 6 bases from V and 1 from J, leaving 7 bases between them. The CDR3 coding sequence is TGTGCCAGCTCGGCAACGTCCTACAATGAGCAGTTCTTC. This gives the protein CASSATSYNEQFF.

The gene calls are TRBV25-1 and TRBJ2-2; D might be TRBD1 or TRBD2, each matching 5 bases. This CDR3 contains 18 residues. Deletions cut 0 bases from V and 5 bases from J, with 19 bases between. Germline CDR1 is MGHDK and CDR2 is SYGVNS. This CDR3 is CASSEYAPGTRGTGELFF. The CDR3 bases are TGTGCCAGCAGTGAATACGCTCCCGGGACCAGAGGGACCGGGGAGCTGTTTTTT.

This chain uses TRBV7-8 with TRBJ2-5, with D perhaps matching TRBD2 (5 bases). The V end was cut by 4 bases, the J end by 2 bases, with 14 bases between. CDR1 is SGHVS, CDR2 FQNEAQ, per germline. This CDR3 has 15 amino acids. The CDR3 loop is CASSSSERGQETQYF. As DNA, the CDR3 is TGTGCCAGCAGCTCCTCAGAACGGGGACAAGAGACCCAGTACTTC. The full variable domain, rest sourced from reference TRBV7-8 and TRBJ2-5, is GAGVSQSPRYKVAKRGQDVALRCDPISGHVSLFWYQQALGQGPEFLTYFQNEAQLDKSGLPSDRFFAERPEGSVSTLKIQRTQQEDSAVYLCASSSSERGQETQYFGPGTRLLVL.

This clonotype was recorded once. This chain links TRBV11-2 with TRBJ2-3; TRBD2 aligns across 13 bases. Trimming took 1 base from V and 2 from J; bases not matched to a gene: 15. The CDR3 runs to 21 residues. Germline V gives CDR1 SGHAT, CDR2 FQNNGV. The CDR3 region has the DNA TGTGCCAGCAGCTTAGGAACTGAGCACCTACTAGCGGGAGGGCTCACAGATACGCAGTATTTT. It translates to CASSLGTEHLLAGGLTDTQYF.

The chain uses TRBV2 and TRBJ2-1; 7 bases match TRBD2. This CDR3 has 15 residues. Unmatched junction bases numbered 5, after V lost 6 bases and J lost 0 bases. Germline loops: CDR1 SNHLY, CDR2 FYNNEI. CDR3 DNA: TGTGCCAGCAGCCCCCGGGACTACTCCTACAATGAGCAGTTCTTC. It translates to CASSPRDYSYNEQFF.